A selection of T cell receptor beta chains follows, all from one sample in a study of shared clonotypes between healthy human individuals. Profiled with immunoSEQ multiplex PCR; TCRdb holds only in-frame clones, not every one. The sample shows hundreds of thousands of clones, roughly 95% of them seen only once. What was sequenced was naive CD8+ T cells sorted from blood. The receptors derive from a woman in her twenties or thirties in good health. Both conserved end residues are trimmed from each CDR3.

j_call: TRBJ1-1
v_call: TRBV27
cdr3_aa: ASSFSTGAVTEAF

j_call: TRBJ1-1
v_call: TRBV30
cdr3_aa: AWGDRNTEAF

j_call: TRBJ2-7
v_call: TRBV28
cdr3_aa: ASSTIAGLAKDYEQY

j_call: TRBJ1-4
v_call: TRBV4-1
cdr3_aa: ASSHPGTGDEKLF

j_call: TRBJ2-7
v_call: TRBV5-6
cdr3_aa: ASSLGDLGEQY

j_call: TRBJ2-1
v_call: TRBV27
cdr3_aa: ASSLMAGGWNEQF

j_call: TRBJ2-2
v_call: TRBV5-1
cdr3_aa: ASSFGGVNTGELF

j_call: TRBJ1-4
v_call: TRBV2
cdr3_aa: ASSERAPPPEKLF

j_call: TRBJ1-3
v_call: TRBV29-1
cdr3_aa: SVERQGSGNTIY

j_call: TRBJ2-3
v_call: TRBV27
cdr3_aa: ASSLEGGTQY

j_call: TRBJ2-7
v_call: TRBV5-5
cdr3_aa: ASSALEGSSYEQY

j_call: TRBJ2-3
v_call: TRBV5-6
cdr3_aa: ASSLPDRATDTQY

j_call: TRBJ2-5
v_call: TRBV7-8
cdr3_aa: ASSLDARGRETQY

j_call: TRBJ1-1
v_call: TRBV2
cdr3_aa: ASSEATGGAEAF

j_call: TRBJ2-7
v_call: TRBV28
cdr3_aa: ASCPGRKSSYEQY

j_call: TRBJ1-4
v_call: TRBV2
cdr3_aa: ASHSQGAREKLF

j_call: TRBJ2-6
v_call: TRBV15
cdr3_aa: ATSPRGAGANVLT

j_call: TRBJ1-1
v_call: TRBV7-6
cdr3_aa: ASSLISVGENTEAF

j_call: TRBJ1-5
v_call: TRBV27
cdr3_aa: ASATGGQPQH